One sample yielded the 23 T cell receptor beta chains listed below, sequenced in a study of cytomegalovirus exposure and HLA in healthy donors. PCR employed 60 Vbeta and 13 Jbeta primers. The method was immunoSEQ multiplex PCR; TCRdb's version includes in-frame clones alone and lacks a portion of them. The sample contains some 130,000 clones, 80% of which appear only once. Sequenced sample: PBMCs. Every receptor here comes from a middle-aged man in good health and CMV-seronegative.

This chain uses TRBV6-1 with TRBJ1-5, with 8 nucleotides matching TRBD1. Per the germline V gene, CDR1 is MNHNS and CDR2 is SASEGT. Trimming took 6 bases from V and 1 from J; bases not matched to a gene: 5. This CDR3 has 15 residues. CDR3 DNA: TGTGCCAGCAGCGCAGGACAGGGCAGCAATCAGCCCCAGCATTTT. Translating it yields CASSAGQGSNQPQHF.

J is TRBJ2-1 and V is TRBV29-1, with TRBD2 matching 10 bases. Germline V gives CDR1 SQVTM, CDR2 ANQGSEA. Trimming removed 7 bases from V and 3 bases from J; junction bases left unmatched: 6. The CDR3 loop spans 14 amino acids. CDR3 sequence reads: CSASPSGSYNEQFF. The CDR3 nucleotides read TGCAGCGCCTCTCCTAGCGGGAGCTACAATGAGCAGTTCTTC.

The V call is TRBV7-2, the J call TRBJ1-6; no definite D call. V shed 3 bases and J shed 5 bases, with 8 bases lying between them. The CDR3 totals 14 residues. Germline lookup yields CDR1 SGHTA and CDR2 FQGNSA. CDR3 in DNA: TGTGCCAGCAGCTTGCGGGCGGATAATTCACCCCTCCACTTT. The encoded protein is CASSLRADNSPLHF.

The V call is TRBV28, the J call TRBJ2-5; the match to TRBD2 covers 8 bases. The CDR3 contains 13 residues. V lost 10 bases and J lost 1; bases outside the gene matches: 5. The V gene's germline CDR1 is MDHEN and CDR2 SYDVKM. CDR3 nucleotide sequence: TGTGCCACTACAGCGGGGGCCCAAGAGACCCAGTACTTC. Translation gives CATTAGAQETQYF.

This clone was detected once. V gene TRBV25-1 combines with J gene TRBJ2-3, with 13 bases that match TRBD2. Per the germline V gene, CDR1 is MGHDK and CDR2 is SYGVNS. V was pared by 5 bases and J by 4 bases, with 0 bases of the junction left unmatched. This CDR3 comprises 14 residues. CDR3 bases: TGTGCCAGCAGTACTAGCGGGGGGGCAGATACGCAGTATTTT. Translation: CASSTSGGADTQYF.

This chain links TRBV5-4 with TRBJ2-5; a weak D match, TRBD2 (7 bases). Trimming stripped 10 bases from V and 7 bases from J, with 23 bases between. Germline lookup yields CDR1 SGHNT and CDR2 YYREEE (reference sequence). CDR3 length: 14 amino acids. CDR3 DNA: TGTGCCCCGGGAAGGGACGGGGGGCTGGGGACCCAGTACTTC. Translating it yields CAPGRDGGLGTQYF.

This chain links TRBV10-1 with TRBJ1-5; 8 bases are a match to TRBD1. Germline V CDR1 and CDR2: WNHNN, SYGVQD (reference sequence). The CDR3 extends over 14 amino acids. Trimming cost V 9 bases and J 0 bases; bases outside gene matches: 4. CDR3 sequence: CARTGAISNQPQHF. CDR3 DNA sequence: TGCGCCAGGACAGGGGCGATTAGCAATCAGCCCCAGCATTTT.

The rearrangement uses TRBV9 and TRBJ2-5, with TRBD2 matching 8 bases. This CDR3 contains 17 residues. Germline assignment: CDR1 SGDLS and CDR2 YYNGEE. V lost 0 bases to trimming and J lost 4 bases; unmatched junction nucleotides: 11. CDR3 residues: CASSVGVAGSGTETQYF. The CDR3 DNA sequence: TGTGCCAGCAGCGTAGGGGTGGCAGGTAGCGGGACAGAGACCCAGTACTTC.

The chain carries TRBV6-5 and TRBJ1-2; 7 nucleotides match TRBD1. Trimming removed 0 bases from V and 6 bases from J; junction bases left unmatched: 7. The CDR3 consists of 15 residues. Germline V gives CDR1 MNHEY, CDR2 SVGAGI. The CDR3 loop reads CASSYSRQGQDGYTF. The CDR3 bases are TGTGCCAGCAGTTACTCGAGACAGGGTCAGGATGGCTACACCTTC.

The chain recombines TRBV5-1 with TRBJ1-2, with D unresolved. Trimming pared 1 base from V and 3 bases from J, leaving 16 bases between. The germline V gene has CDR1 SGHRS and CDR2 YFSETQ. This CDR3 has 16 amino acids. The CDR3 here is CASSLILAPSHYGYTF. As DNA, the CDR3 is TGCGCCAGCAGCTTGATCCTGGCTCCTAGTCACTATGGCTACACCTTC. The complete variable domain, with remaining parts taken from reference TRBV5-1 and TRBJ1-2, reads KAGVTQTPRYLIKTRGQQVTLSCSPISGHRSVSWYQQTPGQGLQFLFEYFSETQRNKGNFPGRFSGRQFSNSRSEMNVSTLELGDSALYLCASSLILAPSHYGYTFGSGTRLTVV.

This clone appeared a single time. V and J are TRBV5-1 and TRBJ2-7; 9 bases agree with TRBD1. Germline lookup yields CDR1 SGHRS and CDR2 YFSETQ. The CDR3 spans 15 residues. Trimming cost V 0 bases and J 7 bases; bases outside gene matches: 8. Here the CDR3 reads CASSLVGQGGSEQYF. CDR3 bases: TGCGCCAGCAGCTTGGTGGGACAGGGTGGGAGTGAGCAGTACTTC.

This CDR3 reads CASSELRATEAFF. CDR3 sequence (DNA): TGTGCCAGCAGTGAATTGAGGGCCACTGAAGCTTTCTTT. The genes are TRBV2 and TRBJ1-1; D is unclear. Trimming removed 2 bases from V and 4 bases from J, with 8 bases in between. The germline V gene has CDR1 SNHLY and CDR2 FYNNEI. The CDR3 length is 13 residues. Looking up the rest from reference TRBV2 and TRBJ1-1 gives the full variable domain: EPEVTQTPSHQVTQMGQEVILRCVPISNHLYFYWYRQILGQKVEFLVSFYNNEISEKSEIFDDQFSVERPDGSNFTLKIRSTKLEDSAMYFCASSELRATEAFFGQGTRLTVV.

The rearrangement joins TRBV28 to TRBJ1-5; possibly TRBD1 for D (5 bases). The CDR3 loop spans 15 amino acids. Trimming removed 4 bases at V and 4 bases at J, with 14 bases between. Germline V gives CDR1 MDHEN, CDR2 SYDVKM. CDR3 sequence reads: CASSYAQGRNQPQHF. CDR3 bases: TGTGCCAGCAGTTATGCGCAGGGTCGGAATCAGCCCCAGCATTTT.

The V and J genes are TRBV28 and TRBJ2-5, with D possibly being TRBD2 (6 bases). V lost 4 bases, J lost 2 bases, and 14 bases lay in between. This CDR3 is built from 15 residues. Germline V CDR1 and CDR2: MDHEN, SYDVKM. CDR3 nucleotides: TGTGCCAGCAGTTCCCCGGGGGTAGGGCAAGAGACCCAGTACTTC. Residues: CASSSPGVGQETQYF.

This clone was recorded a few times. The genes are TRBV9 and TRBJ2-1; D possibly corresponds to TRBD2 (5 bases). This CDR3 spans 16 amino acids. Trimming removed 0 bases from V and 2 bases from J, with 12 bases in between. The germline V gene has CDR1 SGDLS and CDR2 YYNGEE. CDR3 nucleotide sequence: TGTGCCAGCAGCGTAGTTGGGAGAGCCACCTACAATGAGCAGTTCTTC. It yields the protein CASSVVGRATYNEQFF.

V is TRBV6-1 and J is TRBJ2-3, with 14 bases lining up with TRBD2. Germline V lookup: CDR1 MNHNS, CDR2 SASEGT. V trimming: 1 base; J trimming: 6 bases; junction bases outside the gene matches: 9. The CDR3 sequence is 18 residues long. The DNA for the CDR3 is TGTGCCAGCAGTGAAGGACCGGGACTAGCGGGAGTTCGGGATACGCAGTATTTT. Its translation: CASSEGPGLAGVRDTQYF.

V and J are TRBV2 and TRBJ1-4, with D tentatively TRBD1 (6 bases). Between the trimmed V and J ends, which lost 6 bases and 4 bases, there was a span of 12 bases. This CDR3 spans 14 amino acids. The germline gives CDR1 SNHLY, CDR2 FYNNEI. DNA of the CDR3: TGTGCCAGCAGAAACAGGGCTGGTAATGAAAAACTGTTTTTT. Amino acid sequence: CASRNRAGNEKLFF.

The chain links TRBV30 to TRBJ2-1; the match to TRBD2 covers 9 bases. The CDR3 consists of 16 residues. V was clipped by 0 bases and J by 7 bases; unmatched bases: 10. Looked up from germline, CDR1 is GTSNPN and CDR2 is SVGIG (reference sequence). This CDR3 is CAWSVPRASGANEQFF. The CDR3 region has the DNA TGTGCCTGGAGTGTACCCAGGGCTAGCGGGGCTAATGAGCAGTTCTTC. Based on the CDR3 plus reference TRBV30 and TRBJ2-1, the full variable domain is SQTIHQWPATLVQPVGSPLSLECTVEGTSNPNLYWYRQAAGRGLQLLFYSVGIGQISSEVPQNLSASRPQDRQFILSSKKLLLSDSGFYLCAWSVPRASGANEQFFGPGTRLTVL.

CDR3 amino acids: CASSLQGVSDTQYF. The CDR3 nucleotides read TGCGCCAGCAGCTTGCAGGGGGTGTCAGATACGCAGTATTTT. This chain joins TRBV5-1 and TRBJ2-3, with 7 bases aligning to TRBD1. This CDR3 comprises 14 residues. The V gene's germline CDR1 is SGHRS and CDR2 YFSETQ. Losses at the gene ends were 1 base for V and 4 bases for J; bases not matched to a gene: 3.

The V and J genes are TRBV10-3 and TRBJ2-1, with 10 bases that match TRBD1. There are 12 residues in the CDR3. V lost 10 bases and J lost 7; bases outside the gene matches: 4. Looked up from germline, CDR1 is ENHRY and CDR2 is SYGVKD. Here the CDR3 DNA reads TGTGCCACCACGGGACAGGGGAATGAGCAGTTCTTC. It yields the protein CATTGQGNEQFF.

The V gene is TRBV7-9, the J gene TRBJ2-2, with TRBD2 as a possible D gene (6 bases). The V gene's germline CDR1 is SEHNR and CDR2 FQNEAQ (reference sequence). The CDR3 runs to 12 residues. The V and J ends lost 11 bases and 5 bases respectively, with 12 bases between them. CDR3 sequence reads: CAGTGVTGELFF. In DNA form, the CDR3 reads TGTGCCGGGACGGGAGTTACCGGGGAGCTGTTTTTT.

This chain links TRBV28 with TRBJ2-7, with D unclear. Trimming stripped 5 bases from V and 2 bases from J, with 10 bases between. Germline lookup yields CDR1 MDHEN and CDR2 SYDVKM. CDR3 length: 13 residues. The CDR3 sequence: CASSVDKTYEQYF. In nucleotides, the CDR3 is TGTGCCAGCAGTGTTGACAAGACCTACGAGCAGTACTTC. Combining the CDR3 with reference TRBV28 and TRBJ2-7 gives the whole variable domain DVKVTQSSRYLVKRTGEKVFLECVQDMDHENMFWYRQDPGLGLRLIYFSYDVKMKEKGDIPEGYSVSREKKERFSLILESASTNQTSMYLCASSVDKTYEQYFGPGTRLTVT.

The chain joins TRBV6-6 to TRBJ2-7; 14 bases match TRBD2. The germline V gene encodes CDR1 MNHNY and CDR2 SVGAGI (reference sequence). Trimming took 8 bases from V and 4 from J; bases not matched to a gene: 4. This CDR3 has 14 amino acids. The CDR3 DNA reads as TGTGCCAGCGCCGGGACTAGCGGGGGTTACGAGCAGTACTTC. Its translation: CASAGTSGGYEQYF.